The source of this TCR beta chain is a study of a mutant IDH1 vaccine in newly diagnosed glioma. Study context: Every participant had undergone radiotherapy, temozolomide, or both before, and most underwent both.

The time point here: baseline, week 1 (first vaccination visit). Treatment of the sample: pre-vaccination baseline after standard-of-care therapy. Study-wide results and caveats: Seemingly, pseudoprogression had no relation to changes in the top peripheral T cell clonotypes.

Trimming took 3 bases from V and 4 from J, leaving 18 bases between them. Germline V gene data show CDR1 as MNHEY and CDR2 as SMNVEV (reference sequence). The CDR3 totals 17 residues. Here immunoSEQ multiplex PCR was the method, and the copy in TCRdb shows in-frame clones only, minus some. The sample includes roughly 99,000 clones, roughly 89% seen only once; the top ten take under 0.65%. A remark on this clone: As yet, its antigen is unknown.

J is TRBJ1-4 and V is TRBV27; D perhaps matches TRBD1 (6 bases). The receptor was isolated from a woman in her forties or fifties with glioma. Sequencing was performed on PBMCs, taken from a glioma patient treated with radiotherapy, temozolomide or both. CDR3 DNA: TGTGCCAGCAGTTTCCCACCGAAGGGACACATTAATGAAAAACTGTTTTTT. It specifies CASSFPPKGHINEKLFF. Combining the CDR3 with reference TRBV27 and TRBJ1-4 gives the whole variable domain EAQVTQNPRYLITVTGKKLTVTCSQNMNHEYMSWYRQDPGLGLRQIYYSMNVEVTDKGDVPEGYKVSRKEKRNFPLILESPSPNQTSLYFCASSFPPKGHINEKLFFGSGTQLSVL.